Following are 29 T cell receptor beta chains from one sample sequenced in a study of cytomegalovirus exposure and HLA in healthy donors. With 60 Vbeta and 13 Jbeta primers, the PCR was carried out. Clones were sequenced by immunoSEQ multiplex PCR, and TCRdb holds only the in-frame ones, with some missing. The table includes tens of thousands of clones, about 80% detected once. What was sequenced was PBMCs. These receptors all stem from a man aged 60 to 75 in good health and CMV-seropositive.

This clone is a singleton in its sample. This chain joins TRBV9 and TRBJ2-7, with TRBD1 as a possible D gene (6 bases). Trimming removed 1 base at V and 1 base at J, with 12 bases between. This CDR3 has 15 amino acids. Germline-derived CDR1 and CDR2 are SGDLS and YYNGEE. The CDR3 nucleotides are TGTGCCAGCAGCGTAACTTCGGGACAATCCTACGAGCAGTACTTC. Protein product: CASSVTSGQSYEQYF.

This sequence joins TRBV6-5 and TRBJ1-2; a weak D match, TRBD1 (6 bases). With 0 bases removed from V and 2 bases from J, the gap between germline ends came to 7 bases. This CDR3 is built from 14 residues. Germline V CDR1 and CDR2: MNHEY, SVGAGI. The CDR3 here is CASSYSGTNYGYTF. In nucleotides, the CDR3 is TGTGCCAGCAGTTACTCCGGGACAAACTATGGCTACACCTTC.

This chain connects TRBV5-4 to TRBJ2-7, with 8 bases identical to TRBD1. The CDR3 is 13 amino acids. J was trimmed by 7 bases and V by 2 bases; bases with no gene match: 5. CDR1 is SGHNT and CDR2 is YYREEE in the germline V gene (reference sequence). Here the CDR3 reads CASSFQGAEEQYF. In DNA form, the CDR3 reads TGTGCCAGCAGCTTCCAGGGGGCGGAGGAGCAGTACTTC.

J is TRBJ2-7 and V is TRBV2; TRBD2 is a possible D gene (5 bases). Trimming left V 7 bases short and J 8 bases short, with 12 bases between. The CDR3 runs 11 residues. From germline, CDR1 is SNHLY and CDR2 FYNNEI. The CDR3, as DNA: TGTGCCAGCACGGGGTATGATCAGCAGTACTTC. Protein: CASTGYDQQYF.

This clone was seen more than once but under ten times. The chain has TRBV19 and TRBJ1-1, with D perhaps TRBD1 (5 bases). Germline V gives CDR1 LNHDA, CDR2 SQIVND (reference sequence). V lost 3 bases and J 1 base, leaving 9 bases between the germline ends. This CDR3 has 14 residues. The CDR3 DNA is TGTGCCAGTAGTATTGGGCAGGGGAACACTGAAGCTTTCTTT. Protein sequence: CASSIGQGNTEAFF.

This chain links TRBV5-6 with TRBJ2-5; 8 nucleotides line up with TRBD1. V was pared by 2 bases and J by 4 bases, with 4 bases of the junction left unmatched. Looked up from germline, CDR1 is SGHDT and CDR2 is YYEEEE. The CDR3 has 14 residues. The CDR3, as DNA: TGTGCCAGCAGCTTTGGACAGGGTCGAGAGACCCAGTACTTC. This codes for CASSFGQGRETQYF.

V and J are TRBV5-1 and TRBJ1-1; D remains ambiguous. Trimming cost V 1 base and J 10 bases, with 20 bases left between them. The CDR3 is 15 residues long. Germline V CDR1 and CDR2: SGHRS, YFSETQ. The CDR3 spells CASSLRGLGSGGAFF. The CDR3 DNA reads as TGCGCCAGCAGCTTGAGAGGGTTGGGATCCGGAGGAGCTTTCTTT.

The chain joins TRBV7-9 to TRBJ1-4, with TRBD1 identical over 8 bases. The ends lost 6 bases at V and 5 bases at J; junction bases unmatched: 8. The CDR3 covers 15 residues. Per the germline V gene, CDR1 is SEHNR and CDR2 is FQNEAQ (reference sequence). For the CDR3, the DNA is TGTGCCAGCAGTCCTACCGGGACAGGAAATGAAAAACTGTTTTTT. Protein product: CASSPTGTGNEKLFF.

This clone was picked up a small number of times. An end of the junction differs from the germline gene, which may be a read error. The chain recombines TRBV7-9 with TRBJ2-1, with 11 bases identical to TRBD2. CDR1 is SEHNR and CDR2 is FQNEAQ in the germline V gene (reference sequence). The CDR3 contains 19 residues. The CDR3 sequence: CSSSPRVGTSGRLYNEQFF. CDR3 sequence (DNA): TGTTCCAGCAGCCCAAGAGTCGGGACTAGCGGCCGCCTTTACAATGAGCAGTTCTTC.

The J gene is TRBJ1-5, the V gene TRBV7-8; no definite D call. CDR3 length: 15 amino acids. V shed 4 bases and J shed 4 bases, with 14 bases lying between them. The germline V gene encodes CDR1 SGHVS and CDR2 FQNEAQ. The CDR3 sequence is CASSSLTNRNQPQHF. The CDR3 DNA sequence: TGTGCCAGCAGCTCGTTGACAAATCGAAATCAGCCCCAGCATTTT.

This clone has a count of ten or more. This chain connects TRBV10-3 to TRBJ2-7; 9 bases are shared with TRBD1. Trimming cost V 4 bases and J 0 bases; bases outside gene matches: 4. The CDR3 has 15 amino acids. Germline V CDR1 and CDR2: ENHRY, SYGVKD. The CDR3 sequence: CAISGLGQGSYEQYF. The CDR3 DNA sequence: TGTGCCATCAGTGGTTTGGGACAGGGCTCCTACGAGCAGTACTTC.

The rearrangement uses TRBV7-2 and TRBJ2-4; D is possibly TRBD2 (6 bases). Germline V CDR1 and CDR2: SGHTA, FQGNSA. Trimming stripped 1 base from V and 7 bases from J, with 11 bases between. This CDR3 contains 14 residues. DNA of the CDR3: TGTGCCAGCAGCTTAGGGGGCAGCGGGAACATTCAGTACTTC. Translating it yields CASSLGGSGNIQYF.

The V gene is TRBV6-5, the J gene TRBJ1-2; 8 bases map to TRBD1. Looked up from germline, CDR1 is MNHEY and CDR2 is SVGAGI. The CDR3 runs 14 residues. J gave up 8 bases and V 4 bases, and 9 bases lay outside the gene matches. The CDR3 is CASSLVGQGVGYTF. The CDR3 DNA reads as TGTGCCAGCAGTTTAGTCGGACAGGGAGTAGGCTACACCTTC.

On this clone itself: Other nucleotide sequences in the sample specify the same CDR3. The J gene is TRBJ2-2, the V gene TRBV2; 13 bases are a match to TRBD2. CDR1 is SNHLY, CDR2 FYNNEI, per germline. The CDR3 length is 16 residues. The V segment lost 5 bases and the J segment 5 bases; nucleotides outside the gene matches: 5. The CDR3 DNA reads as TGTGCCAGCAGTCTAGAGGGACTAGCGGGGACCGGGGAGCTGTTTTTT. Amino acids: CASSLEGLAGTGELFF.

This clone was detected many times. The chain links TRBV11-2 to TRBJ1-2; no clear D gene. Trimming stripped 5 bases from V and 1 base from J, with 26 bases between. Germline CDR1 reads SGHAT; CDR2 reads FQNNGV. This CDR3 is 19 amino acids long. CDR3 sequence (DNA): TGTGCCAGCAGCCTTCCCACGTTGGGTCGAAGCGGGGATAACTATGGCTACACCTTC. Residues: CASSLPTLGRSGDNYGYTF.

The chain links TRBV5-4 to TRBJ2-1; 11 positions agree with TRBD2. V shed 6 bases, J shed 0 bases, and the junction held 14 bases outside the gene matches. The CDR3 is 19 residues long. CDR1 SGHNT and CDR2 YYREEE come from the germline V gene (reference sequence). CDR3 nucleotides: TGTGCCAGCATCTCAAGGGGACTAGCGGAGGGGAGCTCCTACAATGAGCAGTTCTTC. This translates into CASISRGLAEGSSYNEQFF.

The chain recombines TRBV11-3 with TRBJ1-2; D is undetermined. V gave up 1 base and J gave up 2 bases, with 14 bases separating them. This CDR3 spans 16 amino acids. CDR1 and CDR2 from the germline V gene are SGHNT and YENEEA. The DNA of the CDR3 is TGTGCCAGCAGCTTAGGTCTGGTTTCCGCGAACTATGGCTACACCTTC. It translates to CASSLGLVSANYGYTF.

The chain has TRBV5-1 and TRBJ1-1; perhaps TRBD1 as D (5 bases). This CDR3 spans 15 amino acids. Germline lookup yields CDR1 SGHRS and CDR2 YFSETQ. V lost 0 bases to trimming and J lost 0 bases, with 9 bases between them. CDR3 residues: CASSLETVLNTEAFF. CDR3 DNA sequence: TGCGCCAGCAGCTTGGAGACAGTACTGAACACTGAAGCTTTCTTT.

This clone was seen a few times. This rearrangement joins TRBV19 to TRBJ2-3, with D tentatively TRBD2 (6 bases). Germline V gene lookup returns CDR1 LNHDA and CDR2 SQIVND (reference sequence). Trimming pared 3 bases from V and 2 bases from J, leaving 15 bases between. The CDR3 spans 16 residues. For the CDR3, the DNA is TGTGCCAGTAGTATTAGTGGGGGGTTTTCCACAGATACGCAGTATTTT. Its translation is CASSISGGFSTDTQYF.

This chain links TRBV6-4 with TRBJ2-7; 7 nucleotides align to TRBD2. V dropped 0 bases and J dropped 4; count of bases not matched to a gene: 12. This CDR3 spans 17 amino acids. Germline assignment: CDR1 MRHNA and CDR2 SNTAGT. The chain's CDR3 is CASSDSREDANPYEQYF. The CDR3 DNA reads as TGTGCCAGCAGTGACTCACGGGAGGACGCGAACCCTTACGAGCAGTACTTC.

Sample share makes this clone medium-sized. This sequence joins TRBV6-1 and TRBJ1-5; 9 nucleotides agree with TRBD1. CDR1 and CDR2 from the germline V gene are MNHNS and SASEGT. This CDR3 is 15 amino acids long. V shed 7 bases, J shed 4 bases, and the junction held 8 bases outside the gene matches. CDR3 region: CASIYSDRGNQPQHF. CDR3 DNA sequence: TGTGCCAGCATCTACTCCGACAGGGGGAATCAGCCCCAGCATTTT.

The chain carries TRBV19 and TRBJ1-1, with TRBD1 identical over 7 bases. Unmatched junction bases numbered 8, after V lost 10 bases and J lost 3 bases. The germline CDR1 and CDR2 sequences are LNHDA and SQIVND (reference sequence). This CDR3 contains 13 residues. The CDR3 coding sequence is TGTGCCACCGCACAGGGGAAGGACACTGAAGCTTTCTTT. Protein: CATAQGKDTEAFF.

This rearrangement joins TRBV19 to TRBJ2-4, with D possibly matching TRBD1 (6 bases). V was trimmed by 4 bases and J by 2 bases, leaving 12 bases between them. Germline lookup yields CDR1 LNHDA and CDR2 SQIVND (reference sequence). This CDR3 is 15 amino acids long. In DNA form, the CDR3 reads TGTGCCAGTAGTAACTACAGGGAGTCCAAAAACATTCAGTACTTC. Translating gives CASSNYRESKNIQYF.

This chain joins TRBV9 and TRBJ2-3; D might be TRBD2 (6 bases). Germline V gene data show CDR1 as SGDLS and CDR2 as YYNGEE. There are 15 residues in the CDR3. V was shortened by 1 base and J by 1 base, with 10 bases between the two germline ends. This chain's CDR3 is CASSVWDFGTDTQYF. The CDR3 bases are TGTGCCAGCAGCGTATGGGACTTCGGCACAGATACGCAGTATTTT. The whole variable domain, remainder taken from reference TRBV9 and TRBJ2-3, is DSGVTQTPKHLITATGQRVTLRCSPRSGDLSVYWYQQSLDQGLQFLIQYYNGEERAKGNILERFSAQQFPDLHSELNLSSLELGDSALYFCASSVWDFGTDTQYFGPGTRLTVL.

This clone was seen a few times. The V and J genes are TRBV11-2 and TRBJ2-2; 7 bases are a match to TRBD2. Germline CDR1 is SGHAT and CDR2 is FQNNGV. Losses at the gene ends were 3 bases for V and 5 bases for J; bases not matched to a gene: 3. This CDR3 comprises 14 residues. As DNA, the CDR3 is TGTGCCAGCAGCTTTACGGGAGGTACCGGGGAGCTGTTTTTT. It yields the protein CASSFTGGTGELFF.

The CDR3 DNA reads TGTGCCAGCAGCTGGGGACAGGAAACCTACGAGCAGTACTTC. Translating gives CASSWGQETYEQYF. This chain links TRBV5-6 with TRBJ2-7; 8 bases line up with TRBD1. The CDR3 runs to 14 residues. The germline CDR1 and CDR2 sequences are SGHDT and YYEEEE. V was pared by 3 bases and J by 2 bases, with 4 bases of the junction left unmatched.

V and J are TRBV5-6 and TRBJ2-1, with 9 bases matching TRBD2. Looked up from germline, CDR1 is SGHDT and CDR2 is YYEEEE. The CDR3 length is 15 residues. V was pared by 7 bases and J by 6 bases, with 11 bases of the junction left unmatched. The CDR3 region has the DNA TGTGCCAGCGACCGCGGCGGGAGGGCCTCCAATGAGCAGTTCTTC. Amino acid sequence: CASDRGGRASNEQFF.

This sequence joins TRBV13 and TRBJ2-7; 10 nucleotides agree with TRBD2. The CDR3 has 20 amino acids. V was clipped by 8 bases and J by 0 bases; unmatched bases: 22. Germline V gene data show CDR1 as PRHDT and CDR2 as FYEKMQ (reference sequence). The CDR3 loop reads CASGGFPGLATINTSYEQYF. The DNA of the CDR3 is TGTGCCAGCGGCGGTTTCCCGGGACTAGCGACCATTAACACCTCCTACGAGCAGTACTTC.

This clone has only a few counts. The chain uses TRBV5-1 and TRBJ2-7, with 7 bases that match TRBD2. This CDR3 comprises 13 residues. Trimming at V came to 3 bases and at J to 3 bases, leaving 3 bases not matched to a gene. CDR1 and CDR2 (germline): SGHRS, YFSETQ. CDR3 loop: CASSWGGVYEQYF. The CDR3, as DNA: TGCGCCAGCAGCTGGGGGGGGGTCTACGAGCAGTACTTC.